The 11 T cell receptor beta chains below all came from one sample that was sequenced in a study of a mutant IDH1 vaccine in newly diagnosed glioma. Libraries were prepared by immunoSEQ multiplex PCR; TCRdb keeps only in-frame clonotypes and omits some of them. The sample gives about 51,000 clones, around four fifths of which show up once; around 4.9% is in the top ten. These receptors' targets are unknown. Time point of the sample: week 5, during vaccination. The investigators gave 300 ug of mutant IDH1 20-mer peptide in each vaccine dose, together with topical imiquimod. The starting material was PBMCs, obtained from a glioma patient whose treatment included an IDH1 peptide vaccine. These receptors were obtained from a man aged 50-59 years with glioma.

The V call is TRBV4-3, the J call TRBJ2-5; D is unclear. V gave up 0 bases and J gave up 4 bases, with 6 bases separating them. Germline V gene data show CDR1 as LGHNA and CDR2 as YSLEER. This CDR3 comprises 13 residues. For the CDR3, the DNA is TGCGCCAGCAGCCAAGAGAAATCAGAGACCCAGTACTTC. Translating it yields CASSQEKSETQYF.

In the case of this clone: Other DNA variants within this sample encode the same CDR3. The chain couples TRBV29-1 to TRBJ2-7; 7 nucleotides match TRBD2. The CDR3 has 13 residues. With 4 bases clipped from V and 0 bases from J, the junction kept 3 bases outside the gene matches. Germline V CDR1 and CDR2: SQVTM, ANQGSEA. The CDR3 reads CSVVGGSSYEQYF. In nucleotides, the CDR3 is TGCAGCGTTGTGGGGGGGAGCTCCTACGAGCAGTACTTC.

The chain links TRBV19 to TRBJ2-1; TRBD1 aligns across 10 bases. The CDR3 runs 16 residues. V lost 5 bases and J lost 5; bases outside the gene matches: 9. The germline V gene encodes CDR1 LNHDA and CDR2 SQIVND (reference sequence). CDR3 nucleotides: TGTGCCAGTAGTCTCGACAGGGGGCGGGTCGACAATGAGCAGTTCTTC. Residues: CASSLDRGRVDNEQFF.

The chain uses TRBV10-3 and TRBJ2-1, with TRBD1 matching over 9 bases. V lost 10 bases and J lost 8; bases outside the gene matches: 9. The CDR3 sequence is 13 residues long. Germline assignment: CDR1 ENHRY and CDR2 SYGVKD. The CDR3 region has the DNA TGTGCCACCGGGACAGGGCTTTTAGATGAGCAGTTCTTC. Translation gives CATGTGLLDEQFF.

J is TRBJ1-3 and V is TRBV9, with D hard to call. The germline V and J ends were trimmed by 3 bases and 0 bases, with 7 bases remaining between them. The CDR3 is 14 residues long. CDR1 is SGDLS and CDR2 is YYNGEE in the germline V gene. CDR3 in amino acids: CASSDQSSGNTIYF. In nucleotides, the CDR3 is TGTGCCAGCAGCGACCAGAGCTCTGGAAACACCATATATTTT.

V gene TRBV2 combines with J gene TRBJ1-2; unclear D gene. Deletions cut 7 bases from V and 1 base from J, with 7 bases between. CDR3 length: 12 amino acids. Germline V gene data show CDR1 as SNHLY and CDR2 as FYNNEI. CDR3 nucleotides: TGTGCCAGCACCTGGATTAACTATGGCTACACCTTC. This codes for CASTWINYGYTF.

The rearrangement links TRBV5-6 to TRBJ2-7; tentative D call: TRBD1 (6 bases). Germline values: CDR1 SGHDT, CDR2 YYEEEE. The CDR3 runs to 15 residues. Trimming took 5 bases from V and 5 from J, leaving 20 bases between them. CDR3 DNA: TGTGCCAGCAGGCCGGTCGGACAGCTTTTAGACGAGCAGTACTTC. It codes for CASRPVGQLLDEQYF.

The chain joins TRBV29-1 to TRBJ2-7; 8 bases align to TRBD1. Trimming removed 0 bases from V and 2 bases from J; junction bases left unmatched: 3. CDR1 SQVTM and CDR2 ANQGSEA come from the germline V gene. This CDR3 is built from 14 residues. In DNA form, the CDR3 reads TGCAGCGTTGAAGATGGGACAGGAACCTACGAGCAGTACTTC. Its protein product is CSVEDGTGTYEQYF.

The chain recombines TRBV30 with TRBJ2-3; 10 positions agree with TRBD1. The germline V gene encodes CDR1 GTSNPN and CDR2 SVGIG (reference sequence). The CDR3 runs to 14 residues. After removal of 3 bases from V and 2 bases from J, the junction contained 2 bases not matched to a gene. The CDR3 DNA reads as TGTGCCTGGAGCGGGACAGGGGACACAGATACGCAGTATTTT. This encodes CAWSGTGDTDTQYF.

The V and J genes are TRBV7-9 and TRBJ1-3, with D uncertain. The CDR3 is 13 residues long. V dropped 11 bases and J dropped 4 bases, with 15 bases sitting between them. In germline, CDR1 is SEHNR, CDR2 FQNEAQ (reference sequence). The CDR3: CAVGAGLGNTIYF. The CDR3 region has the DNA TGTGCCGTCGGAGCCGGGCTCGGAAACACCATATATTTT.

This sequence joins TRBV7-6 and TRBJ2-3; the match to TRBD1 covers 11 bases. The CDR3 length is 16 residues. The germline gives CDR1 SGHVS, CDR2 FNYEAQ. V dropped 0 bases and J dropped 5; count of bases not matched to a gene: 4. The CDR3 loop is CASSLAGQGAKDTQYF. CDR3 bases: TGTGCCAGCAGCTTAGCTGGACAGGGGGCGAAAGATACGCAGTATTTT.